This T cell receptor (beta chain) is from a study of OX40 agonist ivuxolimab in advanced cancers. V was clipped by 0 bases and J by 5 bases; unmatched bases: 4. Germline CDR1 SGHTA, CDR2 FQGNSA. The CDR3 loop spans 15 amino acids. The table came from immunoSEQ multiplex PCR; TCRdb's copy has only in-frame clones and leaves some out. Of 50,000 to 75,000 clones listed, more than 80% were seen once; the top ten hold around 1.9%. The chain combines TRBV7-2 with TRBJ2-7; 10 nucleotides align to TRBD1. Source: CD4+ or CD8+ T cells sorted from blood, taken in a trial of the OX40 agonist ivuxolimab. The receptor was derived from an adult with an advanced solid tumor such as melanoma, head and neck, liver or kidney cancer. The CDR3 DNA follows: TGTGCCAGCAGCTTAGCGGGACAGGGGATCCACGAGCAGTACTTC. It specifies CASSLAGQGIHEQYF.